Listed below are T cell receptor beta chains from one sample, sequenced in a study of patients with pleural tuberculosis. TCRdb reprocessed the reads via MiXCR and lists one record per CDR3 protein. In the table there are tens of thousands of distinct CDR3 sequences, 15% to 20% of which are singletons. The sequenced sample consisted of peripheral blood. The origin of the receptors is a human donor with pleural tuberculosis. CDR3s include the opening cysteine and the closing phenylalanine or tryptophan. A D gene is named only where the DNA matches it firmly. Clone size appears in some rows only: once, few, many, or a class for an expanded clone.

CDR3: CASTRLGENEQIF
DNA: TGTGCCAGCACCCGACTAGGGGAAAATGAGCAGATCTTC
V: TRBV6-1
size: .
J: TRBJ2-1
D: .

CDR3: CASSQPHVSGTDTQYF
DNA: TGTGCCAGCAGCCAACCCCACGTAAGCGGGACAGATACGCAGTATTTT
V: TRBV4-2
size: many
J: TRBJ2-3
D: .

CDR3: CASSLAESYEQYF
DNA: TGTGCCAGCAGCTTAGCCGAAAGCTACGAGCAGTACTTC
V: TRBV7-2
size: many
J: TRBJ2-7
D: .

CDR3: CASSRKTGTGDRMNTEAFF
DNA: TGCGCCAGCAGCCGGAAAACCGGGACAGGGGACCGGATGAACACTGAAGCTTTCTTT
V: TRBV5-1
size: many
J: TRBJ1-1
D: TRBD1

CDR3: CASSEALQGSYGYTF
DNA: TGTGCCAGCAGTGAAGCGCTTCAGGGGAGCTATGGCTACACCTTC
V: TRBV6-1
size: few
J: TRBJ1-2
D: .

CDR3: CASSQHSGETQYF
DNA: TGCGCCAGCAGCCAACATAGCGGAGAGACCCAGTACTTC
V: TRBV4-1
size: many
J: TRBJ2-5
D: .

CDR3: CSARGRGWTQYF
DNA: TGCAGTGCTAGAGGGAGGGGGTGGACCCAGTACTTC
V: TRBV20-1
size: many
J: TRBJ2-5
D: .

CDR3: CASASSSGGSYEQYF
DNA: TGTGCCAGCGCCTCGTCGAGCGGGGGGTCCTACGAGCAGTACTTC
V: TRBV27
size: many
J: TRBJ2-7
D: TRBD2

CDR3: CSARIAREGRLAGELFF
DNA: TGCAGTGCTAGGATCGCGCGGGAGGGCCGACTTGCCGGGGAGCTGTTTTTT
V: TRBV20-1
size: many
J: TRBJ2-2
D: TRBD2

CDR3: CASSRLQETQYF
DNA: TGTGCCAGCAGTAGACTGCAAGAGACCCAGTACTTC
V: TRBV6-2/TRBV6-3
size: many
J: TRBJ2-5
D: .

CDR3: CASSPRTSGRTDTQYF
DNA: TGTGCCAGCAGTCCCCGGACTAGCGGGAGGACAGATACGCAGTATTTT
V: TRBV27
size: many
J: TRBJ2-3
D: TRBD2

CDR3: CASSVGGRDRGNTIYF
DNA: TGTGCCAGCAGCGTAGGGGGGCGAGACAGAGGAAACACCATATATTTT
V: TRBV9
size: many
J: TRBJ1-3
D: .

CDR3: CASSRRLVGTGELLF
DNA: TGTGCCAGCAGCCGCAGACTAGTGGGCACCGGGGAGCTGCTTTTT
V: TRBV7-9
size: .
J: TRBJ2-2
D: .

CDR3: CASTPPGGINEKLFF
DNA: TGTGCCAGTACCCCTCCGGGAGGGATTAATGAAAAACTGTTTTTT
V: TRBV19
size: many
J: TRBJ1-4
D: .

CDR3: CASSRGAADTQYF
DNA: TGTGCCAGCAGCCGGGGGGCCGCAGATACGCAGTATTTT
V: TRBV7-9
size: many
J: TRBJ2-3
D: .

CDR3: CASSLLPQPQHF
DNA: TGTGCCAGCAGTTTACTCCCTCAGCCCCAGCATTTT
V: TRBV12-3/TRBV12-4
size: many
J: TRBJ1-5
D: .

CDR3: CASSPVGLALHEQFF
DNA: TGTGCCAGCAGCCCGGTAGGACTAGCTCTCCATGAGCAGTTCTTC
V: TRBV12-3/TRBV12-4
size: many
J: TRBJ2-1
D: TRBD2

CDR3: CASVALMGGTDTQYF
DNA: TGTGCCAGCGTAGCCCTTATGGGGGGCACAGATACGCAGTATTTT
V: TRBV28
size: many
J: TRBJ2-3
D: .

CDR3: CASSLGLGSEVYEQYF
DNA: TGTGCCAGCAGCTTAGGTCTAGGATCCGAGGTCTACGAGCAGTACTTC
V: TRBV7-6
size: many
J: TRBJ2-7
D: .

CDR3: CSAGMDTEAFF
DNA: TGCAGTGCCGGGATGGACACTGAAGCTTTCTTT
V: TRBV20-1
size: .
J: TRBJ1-1
D: .

CDR3: CASGQDANQPQHF
DNA: TGCGCCAGCGGCCAAGATGCTAATCAGCCCCAGCATTTT
V: TRBV4-3
size: .
J: TRBJ1-5
D: .

CDR3: CASSLGANTEAFF
DNA: TGTGCCAGCAGCTTAGGAGCGAACACTGAAGCTTTCTTT
V: TRBV11-2
size: many
J: TRBJ1-1
D: .

CDR3: CASRKQGGVGQPQHF
DNA: TGTGCCAGCAGAAAACAGGGGGGAGTTGGTCAGCCCCAGCATTTT
V: TRBV6-1
size: many
J: TRBJ1-5
D: TRBD1

CDR3: CASSGGGSSYEQYF
DNA: TGTGCCAGCTCAGGGGGGGGGAGCTCCTACGAGCAGTACTTC
V: TRBV6-1
size: many
J: TRBJ2-7
D: .

CDR3: CSVVGQGGTEAFF
DNA: TGCAGCGTTGTCGGACAGGGGGGCACTGAAGCTTTCTTT
V: TRBV29-1
size: many
J: TRBJ1-1
D: TRBD1

CDR3: CASGDIPGELFF
DNA: TGTGCCTCTGGGGACATTCCCGGGGAGCTGTTTTTT
V: TRBV12-5
size: many
J: TRBJ2-2
D: .